This T cell receptor (beta chain) was identified during a study of cytomegalovirus exposure and HLA in healthy donors (dated by TCRdb to between 2016 and 2019). For the wider study: An earlier analysis of several hundred of the donors reported 276 Gb of sequence data and 117 million unique TCR beta sequences obtained from around 180 million T cells. Roughly 300 gigabases of sequencing data and 70 million to 100 million unique TCR sequences made up an early release that covered fewer than 650 HLA-typed donors. Among the approximately 400 genotyped donors, around 81% belonged to the genetic ancestry cluster associated with self-reported Caucasian donors. The study was designed to test whether signatures of past pathogen exposure could be identified by cataloging public T cell receptors. The T cell repertoires of 670 or so subjects were profiled by immunosequencing and related to cytomegalovirus serostatus. A separate validation cohort of roughly 120 different subjects was used in addition to the roughly 670-subject first cohort. To predict cytomegalovirus infection status, the study brought together high-throughput TCR immunosequencing, statistical association of individual TCRs with disease status, and machine learning. In a later analysis, previously published TCR beta repertoires from 600 to 850 donors were re-analyzed and high-resolution HLA genotyping was added so that TCR occurrence patterns could be studied. The later analysis used no new phenotypic data to find candidate immune exposures, relying instead on TCR beta sequences and their occurrence across donors. To decide whether each TCR beta V gene segment behaved as functional or pseudogenic, an earlier analysis of fewer than 750 of the donors relied on high-throughput TCR beta sequencing. Donor age, sex, ethnicity and CMV serostatus were compiled alongside the repertoire data. A later genetic analysis used genome-wide SNP genotypes for 398 of the 666 donors, treating that subset as a discovery cohort. Every repertoire in the discovery cohort had been generated on one and the same sequencing platform. HLA typing included class I and class II loci at four-digit resolution. The number of donors typed differed by locus, with about 620-630 for A, B, C, DRB1 and DQB1, around 520 for DQA1, over 600 for DPA1, and 400 to 490 for DPB1. Because of strong linkage in the cohort, a handful of DR-DQ haplotypes were treated as single units for association and clustering. Among some 410 genotyped donors of the cohort, an average of about 240,000 unique TCR beta nucleotide sequences were sequenced per donor, roughly a sixth of them non-productive.

A word on this clone: Its specific antigen is unknown. Per-base qualities were not stored, and no clone one base away is much larger.

The protocol used for the library was the immunoSEQ multiplex PCR assay. A mixture of 60 forward primers for TCR Vbeta segments and 13 reverse primers for TCR Jbeta segments was used in the multiplex PCR. The CDR3 region of rearranged TCR beta genes was amplified from genomic DNA with a multiplex PCR assay. The amplified TCR beta libraries were sequenced on the Illumina HiSeq System as 87-base-pair reads. In the authors' own workflow: A later analysis tallied 75 million to 85 million unique TCR beta chains across the 666 repertoires, and approximately 9.9 million of those chains were shared by two or more donors. A nearest-neighbor algorithm error-corrected the raw reads and collapsed the reads into unique sequences, merging closely related sequences to remove PCR and sequencing errors. To assign V, D and J gene segments, CDR3 sequences were aligned to IMGT reference sequences. Each retained sequence needed at least a six-nucleotide match to both a V gene segment and a J gene segment. A rearrangement was called productive if the CDR3 had no stop codons and remained in frame with V and J, and every other rearrangement was called non-productive. CDR3 was defined according to IMGT convention as the region running from the second conserved V-encoded cysteine to the conserved J-encoded phenylalanine. Sequences without an unambiguous match to a single V gene segment were excluded from the earlier analysis of a few hundred of the donors. An earlier analysis of roughly 590 of the donors called V segments functional above 56.7% productive rearrangements and segregating when the between-donor standard deviation exceeded 5%. A statistical classification framework was built for diagnosing cytomegalovirus status from the catalog of TCR beta chain sequences. In a later analysis, V and J genes were assigned by comparing TCR nucleotide sequences against IMGT/GENE-DB human TR gene sequences. The TCRdist pipeline was used in a later analysis to assign CDR3 sequences and most-parsimonious VDJ recombination scenarios. In a later analysis, every TCR beta chain was defined by the combination of its CDR3 amino acid sequence and its V-gene family, and reads without a unique V-gene family were dropped. A later analysis removed roughly 590 highly shared, low-generation-probability nucleotide sequences to deal with suspected cross-contamination and a sequencing artifact. A later analysis calculated a clonal expansion index for each public chain from normalized within-repertoire ranks of inferred template counts. In a later analysis, generation probabilities were computed with a VDJ recombination model fitted to out-of-frame rearrangements, and the resulting probabilities were checked against IGoR. Hypergeometric tests were used in a later analysis to score TCR-TCR, TCR-HLA and TCR-CMV co-occurrence, with a repertoire-size bias correction applied to the TCR pairs. To estimate false discovery rates, a later analysis permuted the HLA or CMV assignments 20 times. A later analysis grouped co-occurring TCRs with DBSCAN, adding TCRdist sequence similarity when clustering within HLA-allele-positive subsets. For co-occurrence clustering, repertoires with fewer than 30,000 or more than 120,000 public chains were excluded, along with a handful of repertoires with anomalous nucleotide sharing. The clones in this table, taken by TCRdb from immuneACCESS, are in-frame only. Not every clone is retained; where verified, under half of the shortfall comes from an unresolved V gene, and the cause of the rest is unknown. The DNA gave D and trimming, while V, J and clone size come from that table. The sample table records about 200,000 clones; around 77% of these occur just once. The ten largest account for about 2.7% of the sample.

V is reduced by 4 bases and J by 10 bases, leaving a spacing of 11 bases between them. As encoded in the germline V gene, CDR1 is SNHLY while CDR2 is FYNNEI. Reading from cysteine to phenylalanine, the CDR3 counts 13 amino acids. The CDR3 DNA has 39 bases and is translated from base 1. The cohort consisted of 666 healthy bone marrow donors. At the time of sampling, all cohort members were nominally healthy, though unrecorded immune exposures were likely present. The donor tested CMV seronegative, placing the donor among the roughly 350 seronegative members of the cohort. Each donor provided a peripheral blood sample, and peripheral blood mononuclear cells were used for TCR beta sequencing. The Qiagen DNeasy Blood Extraction Kit was used to extract genomic DNA from the blood cell samples. General study outcomes and caveats: A later genetic analysis reported fewer N-insertions in productive TCRs among donors in an Asian-associated ancestry cluster than the roughly 620-donor mean. Presence/absence analyses assumed roughly uniform sequencing depth across donors, an assumption that may not hold. Immune exposure information for the cohort was limited to CMV serostatus. Because HLA typing was unavailable for some donors at each locus, only the typed subset was used in association tests. A cluster of highly shared sequence variants was judged likely to be a technical artifact of the sequencing pipeline. According to the authors, the approach could potentially be generalized to other disease states and immunological phenotypes. Because the 87-base-pair reads could not distinguish some IMGT-functional V segments, including TRBV6-2 and TRBV6-3, those segments were excluded. Most TCR sequences were seen in very few donors, while some public TCRs were found in many individuals. The study gave a list of under 200 TCR beta chains associated with cytomegalovirus. According to a later analysis, most CMV-associated TCR beta chains appeared to be HLA-restricted, and the HLA associations seemed to be driven largely by CMV exposure. Three of the identified cytomegalovirus-associated TCR beta chains were confirmed in vitro to be specific for cytomegalovirus antigens. A further reported finding was that TCR beta sequences accurately predicted the HLA-A and HLA-B alleles for most subjects in the first cohort. Correlated functional status among segregating V segments might reflect linkage disequilibrium, but an unknown experimental factor could not be ruled out. An association between a missense DCLRE1C variant and V-gene and J-gene trimming of TCR beta chains was found in a later genetic analysis and replicated in an independent cohort. An earlier analysis of approximately 500 of the donors showed that most TCR beta V segments appeared in productive rearrangements either about 87% or about 30% of the time, which broadly matched IMGT annotations. In both the original and validation cohorts, the classifier was reported to diagnose cytomegalovirus status with high specificity and sensitivity. Compared with equally common non-associated chains, HLA-associated TCR beta chains in a later analysis were more clonally expanded and had lower generation probabilities. Only TCR beta chains were sequenced in this cohort, and the absence of alpha or paired-chain data limited detectable features. According to a later analysis, parvovirus B19, influenza, CMV and Epstein-Barr virus appeared linked to several top co-occurrence clusters. In a later analysis, TCR association rates were found to vary across HLA loci, with the most associated TCRs seen for DRB1 alleles and the fewest for HLA-C alleles. At a false discovery rate of 0.05, a later analysis linked under 20,000 TCR beta sequences to specific HLA alleles. Assigning TCR associations to individual alleles was difficult when HLA alleles, especially DR and DQ, strongly co-occurred. Because counts were too low, seventeen rarely observed V segments, including chromosome 9 orphons, were excluded from the earlier analysis of 587 of the donors.

Here the chain combines TRBV2 and TRBJ1-6, with TRBD1 perhaps the D gene, on 5 matching bases. The sequence derives from a woman aged 30 to 39 in good health and CMV-seronegative. The sequenced sample was PBMCs. CDR3 protein: CASSVGGDSPLHF. The nucleotide sequence reads as follows: TGTGCCAGCAGTGTGGGGGGGGACTCACCCCTCCACTTT.